The T cell receptor (beta chain) under discussion was sequenced for a study of T cell responses to AZD1222 COVID-19 vaccine. Produced via immunoSEQ multiplex PCR; TCRdb's table is partial and in-frame only. The data contain about 180,000 clones, around 88% of them singletons. Study results and caveats: Repertoires were obtained solely post-peak T cell response. Reports indicate that nearly half of spike-specific TCRs are directed at unmutated variant regions. It was only a handful of AZD1222 recipients who were seropositive at baseline. Clonal diversity was possibly underestimated, and white British individuals and females predominated among donors.

The CDR3 is 14 residues long. After removal of 4 bases from V and 8 bases from J, the junction contained 9 bases not matched to a gene. Germline V gene lookup returns CDR1 SGHRS and CDR2 YFSETQ. Concerning this clone itself: Its specificity is not known.

This receptor was obtained from an adult in good health. This chain links TRBV5-1 with TRBJ1-2; TRBD1 aligns across 9 bases. The specimen comprised peripheral blood, sampled on day 0 of AZD1222 vaccination. The CDR3 region is CASSNLQGARGYTF. Written as DNA, the CDR3 is TGCGCCAGCAGCAACCTACAGGGGGCGCGGGGCTACACCTTC. Complete variable domain (other parts from reference TRBV5-1 and TRBJ1-2): KAGVTQTPRYLIKTRGQQVTLSCSPISGHRSVSWYQQTPGQGLQFLFEYFSETQRNKGNFPGRFSGRQFSNSRSEMNVSTLELGDSALYLCASSNLQGARGYTFGSGTRLTVV.